This T cell receptor (beta chain) was recovered during a study of beta chain features in type 1 diabetes. General study findings and limits: When VDJ junctions were examined, type 1 diabetes patients showed fewer insertions and more deletions. Possible PCR preference for shorter templates applied equally to patients and controls. All four CD4+ subsets from Type 1 diabetes patients carried moderately but significantly shorter TCRB CDR3s.

In germline, CDR1 is SGHTA, CDR2 FQGNSA. CDR3 size: 11 residues. V was trimmed by 3 bases and J by 15 bases, leaving 12 bases between them. Sorted populations all exceeded 95% purity. Reverse transcription of all isolated RNA meant that expressed TCRB transcripts were sequenced. Sequenced by immunoSEQ multiplex PCR; TCRdb stores in-frame clones only, minus some. Of 350,000 to 400,000 clones listed, approximately 15% are singletons. About this clone itself: Its target is unknown.

What was sequenced was naive CD4+ T cells from blood. The clonotype was recovered from a woman aged 18 to 35 in good health. V usage is TRBV7-2 and J usage is TRBJ2-1, with a weak D call TRBD2 (6 bases). In DNA, the CDR3 is TGTGCCAGCAGCTTCGTGGGACTGTTGTTCTTC. Its protein product is CASSFVGLLFF.